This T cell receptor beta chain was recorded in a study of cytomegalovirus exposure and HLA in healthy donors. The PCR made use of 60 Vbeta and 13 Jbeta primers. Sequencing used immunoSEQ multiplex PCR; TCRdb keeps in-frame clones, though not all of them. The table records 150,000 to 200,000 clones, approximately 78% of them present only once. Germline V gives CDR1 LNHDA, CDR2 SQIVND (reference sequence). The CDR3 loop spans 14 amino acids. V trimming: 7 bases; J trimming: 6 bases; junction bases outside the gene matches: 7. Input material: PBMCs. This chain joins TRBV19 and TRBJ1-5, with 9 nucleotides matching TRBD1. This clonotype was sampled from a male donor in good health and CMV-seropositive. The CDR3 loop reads CASTTTGGGQPQHF. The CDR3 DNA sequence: TGTGCCAGTACTACTACAGGGGGCGGTCAGCCCCAGCATTTT.